Following are 13 T cell receptor beta chains from one sample sequenced in a study of sequential checkpoint blockade in melanoma. As for treatment: randomized to nivolumab then ipilimumab (arm A) or the reverse (arm B). Data came from immunoSEQ multiplex PCR; TCRdb stores just in-frame clones and leaves some out. The sample gives about 40,000 clones, 84% of which show up once; 4.5% to 7% is in the top ten. Specimen: CD8+ T cells sorted from blood (inferred from file names), collected from a patient given nivolumab and ipilimumab in sequence. The receptors shown here come from a human donor with melanoma.

The chain carries TRBV7-9 and TRBJ1-6; TRBD1 matches at 10 bases. Germline V gene lookup returns CDR1 SEHNR and CDR2 FQNEAQ (reference sequence). This CDR3 contains 17 residues. V lost 5 bases and J lost 5; bases outside the gene matches: 9. CDR3 sequence reads: CASSPRPGQGNNSPLHF. The CDR3 nucleotides are TGTGCCAGCAGCCCCCGCCCGGGACAGGGGAATAATTCACCCCTCCACTTT.

The rearrangement links TRBV9 to TRBJ1-2, with D perhaps TRBD1 (6 bases). The V end was cut by 2 bases, the J end by 1 base, with 12 bases between. The V gene's germline CDR1 is SGDLS and CDR2 YYNGEE. CDR3 size: 15 residues. The CDR3, as DNA: TGTGCCAGCAGCGTTGGGGGCCCTCTTAACTATGGCTACACCTTC. This encodes CASSVGGPLNYGYTF.

This chain uses TRBV5-8 with TRBJ2-3; TRBD1 aligns across 8 bases. Trimming took 4 bases from V and 2 from J; bases not matched to a gene: 9. There are 16 residues in the CDR3. Germline V gene data show CDR1 as SGHTS and CDR2 as YDEGEE. CDR3: CASSQIAGGFTDTQYF. The CDR3 DNA reads TGTGCCAGCAGCCAAATCGCAGGGGGCTTCACAGATACGCAGTATTTT.

The chain combines TRBV10-3 with TRBJ1-4, with D possibly matching TRBD1 (6 bases). Germline lookup yields CDR1 ENHRY and CDR2 SYGVKD. CDR3 length: 15 amino acids. V was pared by 0 bases and J by 11 bases, with 16 bases between. The DNA of the CDR3 is TGTGCCATCAGTGAGTCGCGGGGGGGGCTGGGGAAACTGTTTTTT. It yields the protein CAISESRGGLGKLFF.

The chain is built from TRBV6-5 and TRBJ1-2; D gene ambiguous. Deletions cut 5 bases from V and 5 bases from J, with 9 bases between. In germline, CDR1 is MNHEY, CDR2 SVGAGI. The CDR3 covers 12 residues. CDR3 protein: CASSSSRYGYTF. As DNA, the CDR3 is TGTGCCAGCAGTAGTTCTCGGTATGGCTACACCTTC.

This chain connects TRBV27 to TRBJ1-1; 7 bases align to TRBD1. V shed 5 bases, J shed 4 bases, and the junction held 10 bases outside the gene matches. This CDR3 spans 15 amino acids. The germline CDR1 and CDR2 sequences are MNHEY and SMNVEV (reference sequence). The CDR3 protein is CASSALQGMATEAFF. CDR3 in DNA: TGTGCCAGCAGTGCGCTACAGGGGATGGCCACTGAAGCTTTCTTT.

V is TRBV13 and J is TRBJ2-3; 7 bases line up with TRBD2. Germline CDR1 is PRHDT and CDR2 is FYEKMQ (reference sequence). J gave up 4 bases and V 6 bases, and 13 bases lay outside the gene matches. The CDR3 consists of 16 residues. The CDR3 bases are TGTGCCAGCAGTCTTTATACCGGACTAGATGCAGATACGCAGTATTTT. Encoded protein: CASSLYTGLDADTQYF.

V usage is TRBV4-2 and J usage is TRBJ2-3; D is possibly TRBD2 (7 bases). The CDR3 has 16 amino acids. The V end lost 4 bases, the J end lost 5 bases, and 19 bases lay between the germline ends. CDR1 and CDR2 from the germline V gene are LGHNA and YNFKEQ. CDR3 region: CASSPFVGGPVDTQYF. The CDR3 DNA reads as TGTGCCAGCAGCCCTTTCGTGGGGGGGCCAGTAGATACGCAGTATTTT.

The chain joins TRBV25-1 to TRBJ2-7, with 10 bases lining up with TRBD2. Germline values: CDR1 MGHDK, CDR2 SYGVNS. Germline trimming cut 4 bases from V and 0 bases from J; bases unmatched to any gene: 3. This CDR3 contains 15 residues. CDR3 loop: CASSGRTSGSYEQYF. As DNA, the CDR3 is TGTGCCAGCAGTGGGAGGACTAGCGGCTCCTACGAGCAGTACTTC.

The genes are TRBV5-4 and TRBJ2-5, with TRBD2 matching 7 bases. The J call is uncertain, as TRBJ2-7 better fits the DNA end. CDR3 length: 15 amino acids. Germline CDR1 is SGHNT and CDR2 is YYREEE (reference sequence). CDR3 protein: CASSPQAGGSYEQYF. The CDR3 bases are TGTGCCAGCAGCCCCCAGGCTGGCGGGAGCTACGAGCAGTACTTC.

The sample holds one count of this clone. The rearrangement links TRBV27 to TRBJ2-7, with 12 bases matching TRBD2. Looked up from germline, CDR1 is MNHEY and CDR2 is SMNVEV (reference sequence). The CDR3 sequence is 14 residues long. The junction had 9 bases not matched to a gene; V was cut back by 11 bases and J by 4 bases. This CDR3 is CASSGLAGFYEQYF. In DNA form, the CDR3 reads TGTGCCTCCAGCGGACTAGCGGGGTTTTACGAGCAGTACTTC.

This clone was seen just once. This chain uses TRBV7-3 with TRBJ2-7; 7 bases line up with TRBD1. The CDR3 has 13 residues. V shed 5 bases, J shed 5 bases, and the junction held 6 bases outside the gene matches. Germline CDR1 reads SGHTA; CDR2 reads FQGTGA. The CDR3 DNA follows: TGTGCCAGCAGCGCGACAGGGCGTAACGAGCAGTACTTC. Its translation is CASSATGRNEQYF.

The chain joins TRBV7-9 to TRBJ2-7; D is ambiguous. Germline loops: CDR1 SEHNR, CDR2 FQNEAQ (reference sequence). The germline V and J ends were trimmed by 4 bases and 4 bases, with 8 bases remaining between them. The CDR3 extends over 12 amino acids. CDR3 protein: CASSSTYYEQYF. CDR3 nucleotides: TGTGCCAGCAGCTCGACTTATTACGAGCAGTACTTC.